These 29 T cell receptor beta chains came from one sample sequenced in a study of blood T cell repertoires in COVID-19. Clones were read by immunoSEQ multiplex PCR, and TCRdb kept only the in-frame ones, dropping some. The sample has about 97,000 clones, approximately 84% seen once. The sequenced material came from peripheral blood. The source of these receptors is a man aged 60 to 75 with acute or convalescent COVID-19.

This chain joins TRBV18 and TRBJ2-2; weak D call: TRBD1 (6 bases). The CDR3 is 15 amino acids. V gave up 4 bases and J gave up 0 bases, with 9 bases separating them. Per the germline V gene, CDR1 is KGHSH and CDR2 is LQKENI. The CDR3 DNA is TGTGCCAGCTCACAGAGACAGGCGAACACCGGGGAGCTGTTTTTT. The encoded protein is CASSQRQANTGELFF.

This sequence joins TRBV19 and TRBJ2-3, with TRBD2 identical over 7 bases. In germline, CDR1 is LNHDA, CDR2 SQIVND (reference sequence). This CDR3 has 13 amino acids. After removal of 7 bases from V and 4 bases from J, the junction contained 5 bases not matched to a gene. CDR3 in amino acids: CASKGGSPDTQYF. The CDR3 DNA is TGTGCCAGTAAGGGCGGGAGCCCAGATACGCAGTATTTT. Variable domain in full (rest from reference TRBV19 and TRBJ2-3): DGGITQSPKYLFRKEGQNVTLSCEQNLNHDAMYWYRQDPGQGLRLIYYSQIVNDFQKGDIAEGYSVSREKKESFPLTVTSAQKNPTAFYLCASKGGSPDTQYFGPGTRLTVL.

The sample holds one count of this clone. The CDR3 nucleotides read TGTGCCAGCAGCTTGGACCAGGGGACCTCCTACGAGCAGTACTTC. Its protein product is CASSLDQGTSYEQYF. This chain connects TRBV5-4 to TRBJ2-7, with D possibly being TRBD1 (6 bases). CDR1 is SGHNT and CDR2 is YYREEE in the germline V gene (reference sequence). The CDR3 consists of 15 residues. V lost 0 bases and J 0 bases, leaving 10 bases between the germline ends.

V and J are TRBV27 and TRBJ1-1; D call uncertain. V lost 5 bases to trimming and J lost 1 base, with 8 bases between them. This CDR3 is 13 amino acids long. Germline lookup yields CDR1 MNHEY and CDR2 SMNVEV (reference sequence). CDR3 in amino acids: CASSLSRNTEAFF. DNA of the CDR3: TGTGCCAGCAGTCTAAGTAGGAACACTGAAGCTTTCTTT.

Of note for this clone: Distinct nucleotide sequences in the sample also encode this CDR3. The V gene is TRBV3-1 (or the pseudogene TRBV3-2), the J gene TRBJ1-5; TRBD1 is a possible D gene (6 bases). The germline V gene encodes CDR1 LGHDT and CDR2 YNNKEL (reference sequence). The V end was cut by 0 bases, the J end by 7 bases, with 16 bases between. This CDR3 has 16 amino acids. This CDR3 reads CASSQDVGGAGQPQHF. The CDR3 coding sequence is TGTGCCAGCAGCCAAGATGTGGGGGGGGCGGGGCAGCCCCAGCATTTT.

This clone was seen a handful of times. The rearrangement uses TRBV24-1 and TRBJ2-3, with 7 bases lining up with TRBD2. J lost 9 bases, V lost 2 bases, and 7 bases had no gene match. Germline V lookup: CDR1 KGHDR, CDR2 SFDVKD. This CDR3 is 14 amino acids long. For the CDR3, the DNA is TGTGCCACCAGTGATTCCGGGAGGCGCGCCACGCAGTATTTT. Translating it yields CATSDSGRRATQYF.

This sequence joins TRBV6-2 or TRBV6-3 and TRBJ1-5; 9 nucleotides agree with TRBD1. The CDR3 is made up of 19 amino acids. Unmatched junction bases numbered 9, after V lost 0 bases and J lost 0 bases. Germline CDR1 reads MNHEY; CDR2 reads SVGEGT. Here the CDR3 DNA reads TGTGCCAGCAGTTACTCTACAGGGGGCGTAGGTAATAGCAATCAGCCCCAGCATTTT. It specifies CASSYSTGGVGNSNQPQHF.

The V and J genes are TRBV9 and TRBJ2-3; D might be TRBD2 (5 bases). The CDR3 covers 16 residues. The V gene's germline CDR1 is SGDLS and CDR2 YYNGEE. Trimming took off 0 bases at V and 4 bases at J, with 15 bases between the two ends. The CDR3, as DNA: TGTGCCAGCAGCGTAGATGGATCCTCGGGGTCAGATACGCAGTATTTT. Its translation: CASSVDGSSGSDTQYF.

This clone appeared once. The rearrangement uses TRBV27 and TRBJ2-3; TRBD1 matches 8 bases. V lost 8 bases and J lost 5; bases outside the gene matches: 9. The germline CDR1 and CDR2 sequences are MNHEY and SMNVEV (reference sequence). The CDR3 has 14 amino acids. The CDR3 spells CASGLTGGRDTQYF. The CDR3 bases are TGTGCCAGCGGACTTACAGGGGGGAGAGATACGCAGTATTTT.

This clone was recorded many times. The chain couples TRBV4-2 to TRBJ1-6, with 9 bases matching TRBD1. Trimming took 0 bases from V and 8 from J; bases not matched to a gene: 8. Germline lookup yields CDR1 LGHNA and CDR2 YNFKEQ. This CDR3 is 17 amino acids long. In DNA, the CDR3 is TGTGCCAGCAGCCAAGAAGCAAGGGACAGGGATTATTCACCCCTCCACTTT. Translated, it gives CASSQEARDRDYSPLHF.

CDR3 in amino acids: CASSRSWSEAFF. The CDR3 DNA sequence: TGTGCCAGCAGTCGTAGTTGGTCGGAAGCTTTCTTT. This chain uses TRBV28 with TRBJ1-1; D is ambiguous. V gave up 5 bases and J gave up 8 bases, with 12 bases separating them. CDR3 length: 12 residues. Germline V gene lookup returns CDR1 MDHEN and CDR2 SYDVKM.

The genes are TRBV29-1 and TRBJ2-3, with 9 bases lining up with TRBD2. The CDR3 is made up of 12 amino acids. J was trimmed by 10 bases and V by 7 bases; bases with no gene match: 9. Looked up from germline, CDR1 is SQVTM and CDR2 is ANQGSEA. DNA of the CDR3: TGCAGCGCCGTAGCGGGAGAGCTGGCGCAGTATTTT. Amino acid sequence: CSAVAGELAQYF.

CDR3 protein: CASWKTSGSYNEQFF. CDR3 nucleotide sequence: TGTGCCAGCTGGAAGACTAGCGGCTCCTACAATGAGCAGTTCTTC. V gene TRBV7-2 combines with J gene TRBJ2-1, with 9 bases that match TRBD2. The germline CDR1 and CDR2 sequences are SGHTA and FQGNSA. The V and J ends lost 8 bases and 0 bases, in that order; junction bases with no gene match: 5. This CDR3 is built from 15 residues.

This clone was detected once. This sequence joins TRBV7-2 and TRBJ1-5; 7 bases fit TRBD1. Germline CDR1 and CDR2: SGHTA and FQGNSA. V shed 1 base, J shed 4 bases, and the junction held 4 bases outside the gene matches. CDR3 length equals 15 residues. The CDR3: CASSLEQGENQPQHF. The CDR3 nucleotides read TGTGCCAGCAGCTTAGAGCAGGGGGAGAATCAGCCCCAGCATTTT. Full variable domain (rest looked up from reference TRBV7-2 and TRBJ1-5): GAGVSQSPSNKVTEKGKDVELRCDPISGHTALYWYRQSLGQGLEFLIYFQGNSAPDKSGLPSDRFSAERTGGSVSTLTIQRTQQEDSAVYLCASSLEQGENQPQHFGDGTRLSIL.

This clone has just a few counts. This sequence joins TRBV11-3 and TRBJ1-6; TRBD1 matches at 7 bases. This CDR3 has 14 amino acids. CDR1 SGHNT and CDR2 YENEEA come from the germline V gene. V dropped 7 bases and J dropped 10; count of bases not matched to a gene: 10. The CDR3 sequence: CASTPNRGGSPLHF. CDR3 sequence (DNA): TGTGCCAGCACCCCGAACAGGGGAGGCTCACCCCTCCACTTT.

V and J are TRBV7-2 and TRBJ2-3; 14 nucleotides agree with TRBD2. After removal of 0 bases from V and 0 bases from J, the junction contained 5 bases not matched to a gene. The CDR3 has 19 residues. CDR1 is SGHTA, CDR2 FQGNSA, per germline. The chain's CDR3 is CASSLAGLAGATSTDTQYF. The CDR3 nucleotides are TGTGCCAGCAGCTTAGCGGGACTAGCGGGGGCCACTAGCACAGATACGCAGTATTTT.

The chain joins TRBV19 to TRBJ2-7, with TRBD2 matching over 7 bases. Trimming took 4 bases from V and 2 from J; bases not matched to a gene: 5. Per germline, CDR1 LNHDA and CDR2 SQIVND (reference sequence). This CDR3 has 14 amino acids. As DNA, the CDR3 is TGTGCCAGTAGTACGTTAGGGACTACCTACGAGCAGTACTTC. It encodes CASSTLGTTYEQYF.

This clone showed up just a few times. This CDR3 is CASRAGSLGILSYFQPQHF. CDR3 sequence (DNA): TGTGCCAGCAGGGCAGGGTCGTTAGGTATTCTTTCCTATTTTCAGCCCCAGCATTTT. The rearrangement uses TRBV28 and TRBJ1-5, with D tentatively TRBD1 (5 bases). The V and J ends lost 6 bases and 6 bases respectively, with 30 bases between them. Germline V gives CDR1 MDHEN, CDR2 SYDVKM. This CDR3 spans 19 amino acids. Together with reference TRBV28 and TRBJ1-5, the CDR3 gives the full variable domain: DVKVTQSSRYLVKRTGEKVFLECVQDMDHENMFWYRQDPGLGLRLIYFSYDVKMKEKGDIPEGYSVSREKKERFSLILESASTNQTSMYLCASRAGSLGILSYFQPQHFGDGTRLSIL.

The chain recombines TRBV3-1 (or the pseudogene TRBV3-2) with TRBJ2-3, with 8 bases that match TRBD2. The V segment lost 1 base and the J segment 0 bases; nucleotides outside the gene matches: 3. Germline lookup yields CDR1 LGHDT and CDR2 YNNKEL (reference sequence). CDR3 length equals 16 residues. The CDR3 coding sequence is TGTGCCAGCAGCCAAGCGCGGGGGGCCAGCACAGATACGCAGTATTTT. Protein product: CASSQARGASTDTQYF.

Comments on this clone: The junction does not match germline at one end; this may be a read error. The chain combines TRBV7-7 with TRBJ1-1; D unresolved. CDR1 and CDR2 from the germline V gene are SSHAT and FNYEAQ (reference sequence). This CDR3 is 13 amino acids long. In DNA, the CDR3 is TGTGCTAGCAGCTTATCAGGGAACACTGAAGCTTTCTTT. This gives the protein CASSLSGNTEAFF. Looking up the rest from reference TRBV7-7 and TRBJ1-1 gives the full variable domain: GAGVSQSPRYKVTKRGQDVTLRCDPISSHATLYWYQQALGQGPEFLTYFNYEAQPDKSGLPSDRFSAERPEGSISTLTIQRTEQRDSAMYRCASSLSGNTEAFFGQGTRLTVV.

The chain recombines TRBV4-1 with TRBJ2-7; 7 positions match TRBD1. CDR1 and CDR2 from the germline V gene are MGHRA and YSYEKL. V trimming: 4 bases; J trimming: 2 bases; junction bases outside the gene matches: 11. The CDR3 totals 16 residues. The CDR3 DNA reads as TGCGCCAGCAGCCCCTCTTCGCGACAGGGAGCCTACGAGCAGTACTTC. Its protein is CASSPSSRQGAYEQYF.

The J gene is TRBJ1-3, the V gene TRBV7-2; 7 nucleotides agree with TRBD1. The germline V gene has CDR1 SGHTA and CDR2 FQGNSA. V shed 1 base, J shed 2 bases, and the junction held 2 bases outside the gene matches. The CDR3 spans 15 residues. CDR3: CASSLGTGTGNTIYF. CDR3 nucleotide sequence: TGTGCCAGCAGCTTAGGGACAGGCACTGGAAACACCATATATTTT.

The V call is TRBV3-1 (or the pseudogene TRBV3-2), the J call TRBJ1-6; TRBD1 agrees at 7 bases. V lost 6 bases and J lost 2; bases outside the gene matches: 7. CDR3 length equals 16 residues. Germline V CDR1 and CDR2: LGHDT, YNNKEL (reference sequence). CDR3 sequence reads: CASRYTGEAYNSPLHF. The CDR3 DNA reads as TGTGCCAGCAGGTACACAGGGGAGGCCTATAATTCACCCCTCCACTTT.

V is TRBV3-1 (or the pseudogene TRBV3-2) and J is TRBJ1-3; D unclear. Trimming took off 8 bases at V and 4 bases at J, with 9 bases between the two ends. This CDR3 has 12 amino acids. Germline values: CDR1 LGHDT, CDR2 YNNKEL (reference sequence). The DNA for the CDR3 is TGTGCCAGCGTATCTTTCGGAAACACCATATATTTT. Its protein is CASVSFGNTIYF.

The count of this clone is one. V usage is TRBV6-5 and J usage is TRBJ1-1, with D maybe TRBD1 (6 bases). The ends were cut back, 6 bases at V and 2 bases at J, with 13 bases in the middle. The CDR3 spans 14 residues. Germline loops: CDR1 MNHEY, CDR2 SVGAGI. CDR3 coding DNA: TGTGCCAGCAGGGTACCGGGACAAAACACTGAAGCTTTCTTT. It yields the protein CASRVPGQNTEAFF.

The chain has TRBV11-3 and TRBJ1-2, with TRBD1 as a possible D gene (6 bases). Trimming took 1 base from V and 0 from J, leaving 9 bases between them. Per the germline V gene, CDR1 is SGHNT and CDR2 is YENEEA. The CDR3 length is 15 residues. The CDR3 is CASSLVQGPNYGYTF. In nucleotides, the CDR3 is TGTGCCAGCAGCTTAGTGCAGGGGCCTAACTATGGCTACACCTTC.

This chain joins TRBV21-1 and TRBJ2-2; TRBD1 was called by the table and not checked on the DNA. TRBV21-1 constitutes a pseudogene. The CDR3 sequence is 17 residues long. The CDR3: CASSIGIRQGLAGELFF. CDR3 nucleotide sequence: TGTGCCAGCAGCATCGGGATTAGACAGGGGTTGGCCGGGGAGCTGTTTTTT.

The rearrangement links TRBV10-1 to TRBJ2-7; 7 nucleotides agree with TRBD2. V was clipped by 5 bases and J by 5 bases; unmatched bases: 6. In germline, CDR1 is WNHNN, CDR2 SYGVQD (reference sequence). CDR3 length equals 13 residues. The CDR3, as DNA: TGCGCCAGCAGTCCCGGGGGGTTGGACGAGCAGTACTTC. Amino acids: CASSPGGLDEQYF.

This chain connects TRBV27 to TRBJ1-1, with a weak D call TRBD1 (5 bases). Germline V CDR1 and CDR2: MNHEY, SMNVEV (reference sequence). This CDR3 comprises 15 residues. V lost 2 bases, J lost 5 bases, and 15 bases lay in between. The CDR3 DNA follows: TGTGCCAGCAGTTTAAGGGGCAGGGTATCGACTGAAGCTTTCTTT. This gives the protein CASSLRGRVSTEAFF.